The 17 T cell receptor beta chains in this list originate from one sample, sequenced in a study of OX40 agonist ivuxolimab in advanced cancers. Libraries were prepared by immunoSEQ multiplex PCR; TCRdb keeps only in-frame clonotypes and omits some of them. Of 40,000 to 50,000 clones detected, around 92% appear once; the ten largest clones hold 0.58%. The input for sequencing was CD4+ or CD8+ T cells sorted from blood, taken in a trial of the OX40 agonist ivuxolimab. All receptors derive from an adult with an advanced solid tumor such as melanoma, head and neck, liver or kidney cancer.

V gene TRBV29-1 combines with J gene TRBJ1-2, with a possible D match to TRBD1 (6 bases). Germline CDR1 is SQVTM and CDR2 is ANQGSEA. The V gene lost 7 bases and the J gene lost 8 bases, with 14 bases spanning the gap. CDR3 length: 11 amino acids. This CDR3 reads CSAGHTGGYTF. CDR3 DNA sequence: TGCAGCGCGGGACACACCGGGGGCTACACCTTC.

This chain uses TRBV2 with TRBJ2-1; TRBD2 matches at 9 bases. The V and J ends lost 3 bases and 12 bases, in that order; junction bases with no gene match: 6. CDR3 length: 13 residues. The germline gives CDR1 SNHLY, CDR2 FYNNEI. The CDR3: CASSDGGGVRQFF. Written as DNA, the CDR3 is TGTGCCAGCAGTGACGGCGGGGGGGTTCGGCAGTTCTTC.

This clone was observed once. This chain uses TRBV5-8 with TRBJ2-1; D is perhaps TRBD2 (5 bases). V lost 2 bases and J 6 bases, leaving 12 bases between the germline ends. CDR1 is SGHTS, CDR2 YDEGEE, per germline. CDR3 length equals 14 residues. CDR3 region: CASSFRRVGNEQFF. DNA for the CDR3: TGTGCCAGCAGCTTCCGGCGGGTTGGCAATGAGCAGTTCTTC.

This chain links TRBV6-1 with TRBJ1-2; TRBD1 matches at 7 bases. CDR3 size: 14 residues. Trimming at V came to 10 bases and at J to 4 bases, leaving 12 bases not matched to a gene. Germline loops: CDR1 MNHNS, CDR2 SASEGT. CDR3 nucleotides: TGTGCCACTTATGACAGGGCCCATAGCTATGGCTACACCTTC. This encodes CATYDRAHSYGYTF.

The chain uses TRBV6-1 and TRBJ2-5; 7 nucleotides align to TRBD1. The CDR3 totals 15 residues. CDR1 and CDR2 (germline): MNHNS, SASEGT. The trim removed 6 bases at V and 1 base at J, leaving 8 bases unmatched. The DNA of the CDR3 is TGTGCCAGCAGAAAAGACAGGGCGCCCCAAGAGACCCAGTACTTC. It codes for CASRKDRAPQETQYF.

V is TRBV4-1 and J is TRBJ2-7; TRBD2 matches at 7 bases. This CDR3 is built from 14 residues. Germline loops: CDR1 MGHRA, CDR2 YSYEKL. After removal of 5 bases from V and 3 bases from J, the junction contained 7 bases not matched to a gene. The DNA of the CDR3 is TGCGCCAGCAGCTCTCCGGGGGGTTTCTACGAGCAGTACTTC. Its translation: CASSSPGGFYEQYF.

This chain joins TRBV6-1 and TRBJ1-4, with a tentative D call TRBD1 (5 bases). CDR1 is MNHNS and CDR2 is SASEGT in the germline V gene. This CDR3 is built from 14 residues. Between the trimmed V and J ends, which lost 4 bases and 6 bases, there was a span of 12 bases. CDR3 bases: TGTGCCAGCAGTGTGCAGGGCGGGTATGAAAAACTGTTTTTT. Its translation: CASSVQGGYEKLFF.

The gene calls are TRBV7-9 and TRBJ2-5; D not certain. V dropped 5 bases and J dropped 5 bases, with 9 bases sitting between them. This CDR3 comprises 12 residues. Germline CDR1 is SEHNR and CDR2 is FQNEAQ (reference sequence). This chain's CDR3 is CASSQLLETQYF. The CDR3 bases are TGTGCCAGCAGCCAGCTGCTGGAGACCCAGTACTTC.

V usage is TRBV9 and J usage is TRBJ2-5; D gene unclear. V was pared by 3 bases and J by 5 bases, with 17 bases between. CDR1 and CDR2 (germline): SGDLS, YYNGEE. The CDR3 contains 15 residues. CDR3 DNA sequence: TGTGCCAGCAGCGCTTCGGGTGGCCAGGTGGAGACCCAGTACTTC. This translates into CASSASGGQVETQYF.

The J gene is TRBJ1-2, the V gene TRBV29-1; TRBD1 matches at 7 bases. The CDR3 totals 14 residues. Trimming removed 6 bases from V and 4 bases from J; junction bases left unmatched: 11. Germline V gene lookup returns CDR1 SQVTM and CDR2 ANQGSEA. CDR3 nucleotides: TGCAGCGTCCAACAGGGGAAAGGACTCTATGGCTACACCTTC. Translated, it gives CSVQQGKGLYGYTF.

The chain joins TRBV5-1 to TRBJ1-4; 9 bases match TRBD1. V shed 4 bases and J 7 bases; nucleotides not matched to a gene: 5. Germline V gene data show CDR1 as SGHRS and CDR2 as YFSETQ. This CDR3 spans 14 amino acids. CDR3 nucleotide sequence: TGCGCCAGCAGCCCCGGGACAGGGTCTGAAAAACTGTTTTTT. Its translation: CASSPGTGSEKLFF.

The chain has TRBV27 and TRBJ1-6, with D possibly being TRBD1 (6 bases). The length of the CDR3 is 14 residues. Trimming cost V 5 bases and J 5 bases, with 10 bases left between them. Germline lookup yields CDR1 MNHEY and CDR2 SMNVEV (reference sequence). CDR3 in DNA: TGTGCCAGCAGTCGCCCAGGGGATAATTCACCCCTCCACTTT. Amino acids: CASSRPGDNSPLHF.

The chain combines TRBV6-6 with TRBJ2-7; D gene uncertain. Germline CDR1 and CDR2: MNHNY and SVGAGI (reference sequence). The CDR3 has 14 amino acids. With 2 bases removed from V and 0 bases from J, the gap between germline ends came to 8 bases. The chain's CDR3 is CASSYRAVSYEQYF. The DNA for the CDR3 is TGTGCCAGCAGTTACCGGGCAGTCTCCTACGAGCAGTACTTC.

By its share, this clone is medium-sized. The CDR3 DNA reads as TGTGCCAGCAGCTTCCCGGGCGCGATGAACACTGAAGCTTTCTTT. This gives the protein CASSFPGAMNTEAFF. The chain has TRBV7-2 and TRBJ1-1, with unresolved D. The germline CDR1 and CDR2 sequences are SGHTA and FQGNSA. V lost 3 bases and J 0 bases, leaving 11 bases between the germline ends. The CDR3 is 15 residues long.

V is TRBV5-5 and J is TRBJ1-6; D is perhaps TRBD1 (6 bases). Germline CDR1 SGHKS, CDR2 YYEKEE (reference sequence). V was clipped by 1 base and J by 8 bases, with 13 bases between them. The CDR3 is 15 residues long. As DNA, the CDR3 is TGTGCCAGCAGCTTGACAGGGTATGAGGATTCACCCCTCCACTTT. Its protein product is CASSLTGYEDSPLHF. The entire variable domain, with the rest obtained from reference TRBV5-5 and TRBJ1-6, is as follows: DAGVTQSPTHLIKTRGQQVTLRCSPISGHKSVSWYQQVLGQGPQFIFQYYEKEERGRGNFPDRFSARQFPNYSSELNVNALLLGDSALYLCASSLTGYEDSPLHFGNGTRLTVT.

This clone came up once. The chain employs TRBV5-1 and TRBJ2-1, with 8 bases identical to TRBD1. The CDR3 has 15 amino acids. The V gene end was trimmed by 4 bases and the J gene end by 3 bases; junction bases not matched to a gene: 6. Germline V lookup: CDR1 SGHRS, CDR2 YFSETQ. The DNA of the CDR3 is TGCGCCAGCAGCCAGGGACAGGTAGGCTACAATGAGCAGTTCTTC. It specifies CASSQGQVGYNEQFF. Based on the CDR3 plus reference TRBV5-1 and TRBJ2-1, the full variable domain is KAGVTQTPRYLIKTRGQQVTLSCSPISGHRSVSWYQQTPGQGLQFLFEYFSETQRNKGNFPGRFSGRQFSNSRSEMNVSTLELGDSALYLCASSQGQVGYNEQFFGPGTRLTVL.

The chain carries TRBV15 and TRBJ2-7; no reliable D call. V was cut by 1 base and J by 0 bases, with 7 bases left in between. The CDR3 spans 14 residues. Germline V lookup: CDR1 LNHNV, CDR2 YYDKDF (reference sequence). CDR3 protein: CATSRGGSSYEQYF. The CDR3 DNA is TGTGCCACCAGCAGAGGAGGCAGCTCCTACGAGCAGTACTTC.